The rows below give T cell receptor beta chains drawn from one sample of a study of shared clonotypes between healthy human individuals. Produced via immunoSEQ multiplex PCR; TCRdb's table is partial and in-frame only. The sample lists millions of clones, about 95% occurring once. Sequenced: naive CD8+ T cells sorted from blood. Receptors were obtained from a man aged 18 to 30 in good health. Each CDR3 is given with its conserved first and last residue. D genes are given only for firm matches. For some rows the clone size is stated as once, few or many, or as a class when expanded; others skip it.

cdr3_aa cdr3_nt v_call d_call clone_size j_call
CASSIGPFYEQYF TGTGCCAGTAGTATAGGCCCTTTTTACGAGCAGTACTTC TRBV19 - once TRBJ2-7
CASSVLDGASYEQYF TGTGCCAGCAGTGTTCTGGACGGTGCCTCCTACGAGCAGTACTTC TRBV6-1 - - TRBJ2-7
CAWSTGGGDEKLFF TGTGCCTGGAGTACTGGCGGGGGGGATGAAAAACTGTTTTTT TRBV30 - - TRBJ1-4
CASSLGTGSGNTIYF TGTGCCAGCAGCCTCGGGACAGGCTCTGGAAACACCATATATTTT TRBV28 TRBD1 - TRBJ1-3
CASSLAPGLVNTEAFF TGTGCCAGCAGCTTAGCACCGGGACTAGTGAACACTGAAGCTTTCTTT TRBV7-6 - - TRBJ1-1
CSVEDVDRVLLYNEQFF TGCAGCGTTGAAGATGTGGACAGGGTTCTTTTGTACAATGAGCAGTTCTTC TRBV29-1 TRBD1 once TRBJ2-1
CASSEEAEAFF TGTGCCAGCAGTGAGGAGGCTGAAGCTTTCTTT TRBV2 - once TRBJ1-1
CASTVLRLGQPQHF TGTGCCAGTACGGTCCTTAGGTTGGGTCAGCCCCAGCATTTT TRBV6-6 - - TRBJ1-5
CASSQLLPTGQVAYEQYF TGCGCCAGCAGCCAACTGCTTCCGACGGGACAGGTAGCCTACGAGCAGTACTTC TRBV4-1 TRBD1 once TRBJ2-7
CASSPSTWNTEAFF TGTGCCAGCAGTCCCTCCACTTGGAACACTGAAGCTTTCTTT TRBV27 - - TRBJ1-1
CASSSARQGVYTEAFF TGTGCCAGCAGCTCCGCCCGACAGGGGGTTTACACTGAAGCTTTCTTT TRBV7-9 TRBD1 - TRBJ1-1
CASKAGGGDTEAFF TGTGCCAGCAAGGCGGGGGGAGGGGACACTGAAGCTTTCTTT TRBV6-1 - - TRBJ1-1
CASSDPTLHF TGTGCCAGCAGTGATCCGACCCTCCACTTT TRBV2 - - TRBJ1-6
CASSVQRDPVSTDTQYF TGTGCCAGCAGCGTCCAGCGGGACCCGGTTAGCACAGATACGCAGTATTTT TRBV9 TRBD2 - TRBJ2-3
CASSLYSGSVNTGELFF TGTGCCAGCAGTTTATATAGCGGGAGCGTTAACACCGGGGAGCTGTTTTTT TRBV27 TRBD2 - TRBJ2-2
CASSDRFWETQYF TGTGCCAGTAGCGACAGGTTTTGGGAGACCCAGTACTTC TRBV19 - - TRBJ2-5
CASSLSPSTYEQYF TGTGCCAGCAGTTTATCTCCATCCACCTACGAGCAGTACTTC TRBV27 - - TRBJ2-7
CASSLGLGGGINIQYF TGTGCCAGCAGTTTGGGCCTGGGAGGGGGGATAAACATTCAGTACTTC TRBV27 - once TRBJ2-4
CAWSVQGDTEAFF TGTGCCTGGAGTGTACAGGGGGATACTGAAGCTTTCTTT TRBV30 TRBD1 - TRBJ1-1
CASSPGLPETQYF TGTGCCAGCAGCCCCGGATTGCCGGAGACCCAGTACTTC TRBV11-2 - - TRBJ2-5
CASSLIGGSLEF TGTGCCAGCAGCTTAATCGGGGGGAGTCTTGAATTT TRBV7-9 TRBD2 - TRBJ2-3
CASSLWQTSNQPQHF TGTGCCAGCAGCCTTTGGCAGACTAGCAATCAGCCCCAGCATTTT TRBV5-6 - - TRBJ1-5
CASSLDYSYNEQFF TGTGCCAGCAGCTTAGACTACTCCTACAATGAGCAGTTCTTC TRBV11-2 - once TRBJ2-1
CASSLVTSGGQETQYF TGTGCCAGTAGCTTAGTTACTAGCGGGGGACAAGAGACCCAGTACTTC TRBV7-2 TRBD2 - TRBJ2-5
CASSLAGGSDTQYF TGTGCCAGCAGCTTAGCGGGAGGGTCAGATACGCAGTATTTT TRBV7-6 TRBD2 - TRBJ2-3
CASSVGQPQETQYF TGTGCCAGCAGCGTGGGACAGCCACAAGAGACCCAGTACTTC TRBV9 TRBD1 once TRBJ2-5
CASSLSRGEGPYEKLFF TGTGCCAGCAGTTTATCACGGGGGGAAGGGCCCTACGAAAAACTGTTTTTT TRBV27 - - TRBJ1-4
CASSERVQGGYEQYF TGTGCCAGCAGTGAAAGGGTACAGGGGGGCTACGAGCAGTACTTC TRBV2 TRBD1 - TRBJ2-7
CASSLEYNEQFF TGTGCCAGCAGCTTGGAGTACAATGAGCAGTTCTTC TRBV5-6 - few TRBJ2-1
CAISESIGPYEQYF TGTGCCATCAGTGAGTCGATAGGCCCCTACGAGCAGTACTTC TRBV10-3 - - TRBJ2-7
CASSDQGQPQHF TGCGCCAGCAGTGATCAGGGCCAGCCCCAGCATTTT TRBV10-2 - - TRBJ1-5